These 12 T cell receptor beta chains share one sample of origin, sequenced in a study of T cell responses to AZD1222 COVID-19 vaccine. Assay used: immunoSEQ multiplex PCR; TCRdb lists only in-frame clones, some missing. The sample records about 120,000 clones, about 87% being singletons. The specimen comprised peripheral blood, sampled on day 0 of AZD1222 vaccination. Every receptor here comes from an adult in good health.

The chain has TRBV19 and TRBJ1-5, with D hard to call. V was clipped by 8 bases and J by 5 bases, with 19 bases between them. The CDR3 sequence is 15 residues long. Germline V lookup: CDR1 LNHDA, CDR2 SQIVND (reference sequence). The CDR3 region has the DNA TGTGCCAGTTCGTGGGCGGTGGGATTCGATCAGCCCCAGCATTTT. Its protein product is CASSWAVGFDQPQHF.

This clone was detected a few times. The V and J genes are TRBV6-6 and TRBJ1-5; maybe TRBD1 (5 bases). This CDR3 has 13 amino acids. Trimming shortened V by 4 bases and J by 4 bases, and 8 bases separated the two germline ends. The germline CDR1 and CDR2 sequences are MNHNY and SVGAGI (reference sequence). Here the CDR3 reads CASSWDGNQPQHF. CDR3 bases: TGTGCCAGCAGTTGGGACGGTAATCAGCCCCAGCATTTT.

V usage is TRBV7-9 and J usage is TRBJ2-3, with unresolved D. Germline CDR1 and CDR2: SEHNR and FQNEAQ (reference sequence). V shed 1 base and J shed 2 bases, with 10 bases lying between them. This CDR3 is built from 15 residues. The CDR3 coding sequence is TGTGCCAGCAGCTTAGTAGGGCGTTACACAGATACGCAGTATTTT. Translation: CASSLVGRYTDTQYF.

The chain has TRBV3-1 (or the pseudogene TRBV3-2) and TRBJ2-7, with D unresolved. Per germline, CDR1 LGHDT and CDR2 YNNKEL (reference sequence). V was pared by 0 bases and J by 3 bases, with 9 bases between. The CDR3 is 14 residues long. In DNA, the CDR3 is TGTGCCAGCAGCCAAGAGTGGGGATTCTACGAGCAGTACTTC. Protein sequence: CASSQEWGFYEQYF.

This CDR3 is CASSTRVSSPLHF. The DNA for the CDR3 is TGTGCCAGCAGCACAAGGGTTAGTTCACCCCTCCACTTT. The V call is TRBV28, the J call TRBJ1-6, with no clear D. Germline-derived CDR1 and CDR2 are MDHEN and SYDVKM. V lost 6 bases and J 9 bases, leaving 12 bases between the germline ends. The CDR3 length is 13 residues.

This chain links TRBV13 with TRBJ2-2; 7 nucleotides line up with TRBD2. V lost 8 bases, J lost 4 bases, and 10 bases stayed unmatched. From germline, CDR1 is PRHDT and CDR2 FYEKMQ (reference sequence). CDR3 length equals 15 residues. The CDR3 is CASAPGGEVTGELFF. CDR3 nucleotides: TGTGCCAGCGCCCCGGGGGGAGAGGTCACCGGGGAGCTGTTTTTT.

This chain joins TRBV27 and TRBJ2-7; 15 bases agree with TRBD2. Germline trimming cut 5 bases from V and 6 bases from J; bases unmatched to any gene: 11. There are 17 residues in the CDR3. Per germline, CDR1 MNHEY and CDR2 SMNVEV (reference sequence). CDR3 loop: CASSPTPGLAGGSEQYF. In DNA form, the CDR3 reads TGTGCCAGCAGTCCGACTCCGGGACTAGCGGGAGGATCCGAGCAGTACTTC.

The chain employs TRBV23-1 and TRBJ2-1; D not certain. TRBV23-1 is marked as an open reading frame, function uncertain. With 11 bases removed from V and 9 bases from J, the gap between germline ends came to 23 bases. This CDR3 spans 14 amino acids. CDR3 in amino acids: CAQKCKSGCTEQFF. In DNA, the CDR3 is TGCGCCCAAAAGTGTAAGTCGGGCTGCACTGAGCAGTTCTTC.

V and J are TRBV27 and TRBJ2-1; 9 nucleotides line up with TRBD2. The trim removed 5 bases at V and 8 bases at J, leaving 10 bases unmatched. Germline V gene data show CDR1 as MNHEY and CDR2 as SMNVEV (reference sequence). The length of the CDR3 is 15 residues. CDR3 amino acids: CASSPWAGGGHEQFF. The CDR3 nucleotides are TGTGCCAGCAGTCCTTGGGCGGGAGGGGGCCATGAGCAGTTCTTC.

This clone was seen only once. The gene calls are TRBV5-4 and TRBJ2-1; 12 bases line up with TRBD2. The trim removed 4 bases at V and 9 bases at J, leaving 8 bases unmatched. Germline V gives CDR1 SGHNT, CDR2 YYREEE (reference sequence). The CDR3 covers 15 residues. CDR3 coding DNA: TGTGCCAGCAGCCCGGGACTAGCGGGTGAGGGTGAGCAGTTCTTC. As protein: CASSPGLAGEGEQFF.

The V call is TRBV7-2, the J call TRBJ2-7; D call uncertain. Trimming removed 5 bases at V and 7 bases at J, with 15 bases between. The CDR3 has 13 residues. Germline V gene lookup returns CDR1 SGHTA and CDR2 FQGNSA. The CDR3, as DNA: TGTGCCAGCAGCCCCACGTGGCCCGGAGAGCAGTACTTC. It encodes CASSPTWPGEQYF.

The sample holds one count of this clone. The V call is TRBV7-8, the J call TRBJ1-5, with 10 nucleotides matching TRBD1. The CDR3 consists of 16 residues. The V gene's germline CDR1 is SGHVS and CDR2 FQNEAQ. V dropped 2 bases and J dropped 7; count of bases not matched to a gene: 8. CDR3 bases: TGTGCCAGCAGCTTACACGGGACAGGGGTAGGACAGCCCCAGCATTTT. Protein product: CASSLHGTGVGQPQHF. Variable domain in full (rest from reference TRBV7-8 and TRBJ1-5): GAGVSQSPRYKVAKRGQDVALRCDPISGHVSLFWYQQALGQGPEFLTYFQNEAQLDKSGLPSDRFFAERPEGSVSTLKIQRTQQEDSAVYLCASSLHGTGVGQPQHFGDGTRLSIL.